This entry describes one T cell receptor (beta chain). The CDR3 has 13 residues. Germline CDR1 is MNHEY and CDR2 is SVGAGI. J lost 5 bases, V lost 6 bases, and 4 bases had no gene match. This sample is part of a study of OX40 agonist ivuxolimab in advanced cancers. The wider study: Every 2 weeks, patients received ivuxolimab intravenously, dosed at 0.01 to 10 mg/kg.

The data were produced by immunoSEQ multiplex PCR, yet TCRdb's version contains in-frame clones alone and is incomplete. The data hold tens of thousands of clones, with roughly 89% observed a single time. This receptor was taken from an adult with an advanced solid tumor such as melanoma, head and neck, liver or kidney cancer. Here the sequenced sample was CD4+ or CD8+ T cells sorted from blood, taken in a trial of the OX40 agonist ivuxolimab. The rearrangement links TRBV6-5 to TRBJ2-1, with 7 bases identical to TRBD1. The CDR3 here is CASSFDRDNEQFF. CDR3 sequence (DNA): TGTGCCAGCAGCTTTGACAGGGACAATGAGCAGTTCTTC.